Included here is one T cell receptor beta chain sequence, with context. The antigen is not known. This sample stems from a study of cytomegalovirus exposure and HLA in healthy donors. The PCR used 60 Vbeta and 13 Jbeta primers. Profiled with immunoSEQ multiplex PCR; TCRdb holds only in-frame clones, not every one. The data contain over 150,000 clones, 75% to 85% of them singletons. Whole-study results and caveats: Among TCR beta chains of equal frequency, HLA-associated ones were more clonally expanded in a later analysis. One variant, a missense change in DCLRE1C, was linked in a later analysis to TCR beta V- and J-gene trimming. Accurate predictions that matched the HLA-A and HLA-B alleles of most subjects were reportedly made from TCR beta sequences.

The sample comprised PBMCs. This receptor was identified in a man between 25 and 39 years old in good health and CMV-seropositive.

CDR3 bases: TGTGCCAGCCCACAGGGAGGGTCAGATACGCAGTATTTT. It is translated as CASPQGGSDTQYF. This sequence joins TRBV7-9 and TRBJ2-3; D possibly corresponds to TRBD2 (7 bases). The ends were cut back, 8 bases at V and 4 bases at J, with 13 bases in the middle. From germline, CDR1 is SEHNR and CDR2 FQNEAQ (reference sequence). The CDR3 is 13 residues long.